These 12 T cell receptor beta chains were sequenced from one sample in a study of control samples from healthy donors and cancer patients. Some clones are missing from TCRdb's copy, which holds only in-frame ones; the method was immunoSEQ multiplex PCR. The data show 120,000 to 150,000 clones, roughly 93% seen once. The material sequenced was blood. The source of these receptors is a man between 18 and 29 years old in good health.

This clone was detected only once. The chain couples TRBV15 to TRBJ2-7, with 10 bases matching TRBD2. The CDR3 has 16 amino acids. V trimming: 0 bases; J trimming: 4 bases; junction bases outside the gene matches: 6. Germline CDR1 LNHNV, CDR2 YYDKDF (reference sequence). The CDR3: CATSRDRLAGVYEQYF. The CDR3 coding sequence is TGTGCCACCAGCAGAGATAGGCTAGCGGGAGTTTACGAGCAGTACTTC.

This sequence joins TRBV7-9 and TRBJ1-4; tentatively, D is TRBD1 (5 bases). This CDR3 is 17 amino acids long. The germline gives CDR1 SEHNR, CDR2 FQNEAQ (reference sequence). The germline V and J ends were trimmed by 2 bases and 0 bases, with 13 bases remaining between them. The CDR3 protein is CASSLIGHGATNEKLFF. The CDR3 DNA reads TGTGCCAGCAGCTTAATTGGACACGGTGCAACTAATGAAAAACTGTTTTTT.

The chain is built from TRBV14 and TRBJ1-6; D might be TRBD1 (5 bases). Between the trimmed V and J ends, which lost 8 bases and 6 bases, there was a span of 11 bases. The CDR3 has 13 residues. Germline CDR1 reads SGHDN; CDR2 reads FVKESK. Written as DNA, the CDR3 is TGTGCCAGCCAGACAGTGCTTAATTCACCCCTCCACTTT. Translation gives CASQTVLNSPLHF.

The V gene is TRBV6-5, the J gene TRBJ1-5, with 7 bases matching TRBD1. V was pared by 5 bases and J by 5 bases, with 6 bases of the junction left unmatched. CDR3 length equals 14 residues. CDR1 is MNHEY and CDR2 is SVGAGI in the germline V gene. In nucleotides, the CDR3 is TGTGCCAGCAGTCGTGGACAGGTTGATCAGCCCCAGCATTTT. It is translated as CASSRGQVDQPQHF.

This clone was counted once. The V call is TRBV6-1, the J call TRBJ1-4; no firm D call. The germline CDR1 and CDR2 sequences are MNHNS and SASEGT. The CDR3 loop spans 15 amino acids. The ends were cut back, 2 bases at V and 9 bases at J, with 16 bases in the middle. The CDR3 protein is CASSESRDSDQKLFF. In DNA, the CDR3 is TGTGCCAGCAGTGAATCGAGGGATTCCGATCAAAAACTGTTTTTT.

The V call is TRBV30, the J call TRBJ2-2; D not resolved. The V and J ends lost 5 bases and 6 bases respectively, with 10 bases between them. The CDR3 consists of 12 residues. CDR1 and CDR2 (germline): GTSNPN, SVGIG (reference sequence). CDR3 amino acids: CAWDRGAGELFF. DNA for the CDR3: TGTGCCTGGGACCGCGGCGCCGGGGAGCTGTTTTTT. The full variable domain, rest sourced from reference TRBV30 and TRBJ2-2, is SQTIHQWPATLVQPVGSPLSLECTVEGTSNPNLYWYRQAAGRGLQLLFYSVGIGQISSEVPQNLSASRPQDRQFILSSKKLLLSDSGFYLCAWDRGAGELFFGEGSRLTVL.

The genes are TRBV7-9 and TRBJ1-1; no clear D. The CDR3 consists of 14 residues. Germline V CDR1 and CDR2: SEHNR, FQNEAQ (reference sequence). Trimming cost V 2 bases and J 6 bases, with 13 bases left between them. Written as DNA, the CDR3 is TGTGCCAGCAGCTTAATACCGGGGAGGGCTGAAGCTTTCTTT. Protein sequence: CASSLIPGRAEAFF.

The chain recombines TRBV11-2 with TRBJ2-1, with a tentative D call TRBD1 (6 bases). Between the trimmed V and J ends, which lost 5 bases and 13 bases, there was a span of 15 bases. This CDR3 is built from 12 residues. In germline, CDR1 is SGHAT, CDR2 FQNNGV. CDR3 residues: CASSPTGSYQFF. The CDR3 nucleotides are TGTGCCAGCAGCCCGACAGGCTCCTACCAGTTCTTC.

The chain couples TRBV6-5 to TRBJ1-4; TRBD1 matches 9 bases. Germline V gene sequence: CDR1 MNHEY, CDR2 SVGAGI. V trimming: 6 bases; J trimming: 6 bases; junction bases outside the gene matches: 5. The CDR3 length is 14 residues. CDR3 DNA: TGTGCCAGCAGACCGAGGACAGGGGATGAAAAACTGTTTTTT. This codes for CASRPRTGDEKLFF.

The chain combines TRBV15 with TRBJ2-7, with D tentatively TRBD1 or TRBD2 (6 bases each). The CDR3 spans 16 residues. Looked up from germline, CDR1 is LNHNV and CDR2 is YYDKDF (reference sequence). V was trimmed by 0 bases and J by 6 bases, leaving 18 bases between them. For the CDR3, the DNA is TGTGCCACCAGCAGAGATCGGTGGAGGGGGGTCGGCGAGCAGTACTTC. Translation: CATSRDRWRGVGEQYF.

The chain has TRBV2 and TRBJ2-2; D may correspond to TRBD1 or TRBD2 (6 bases each). CDR1 is SNHLY and CDR2 is FYNNEI in the germline V gene. The CDR3 length is 16 residues. Between the trimmed V and J ends, which lost 6 bases and 8 bases, there was a span of 22 bases. CDR3 sequence (DNA): TGTGCCAGCAGCTACAGGGCCCCCCGGGAGAAGGGGGAGCTGTTTTTT. Translated: CASSYRAPREKGELFF.

J is TRBJ1-1 and V is TRBV9; D remains ambiguous. Germline V gene sequence: CDR1 SGDLS, CDR2 YYNGEE. V gave up 4 bases and J gave up 9 bases, with 16 bases separating them. The CDR3 is made up of 13 amino acids. The CDR3 here is CASSPRPAEQAFF. DNA for the CDR3: TGTGCCAGCAGCCCCCGCCCGGCGGAACAAGCTTTCTTT.